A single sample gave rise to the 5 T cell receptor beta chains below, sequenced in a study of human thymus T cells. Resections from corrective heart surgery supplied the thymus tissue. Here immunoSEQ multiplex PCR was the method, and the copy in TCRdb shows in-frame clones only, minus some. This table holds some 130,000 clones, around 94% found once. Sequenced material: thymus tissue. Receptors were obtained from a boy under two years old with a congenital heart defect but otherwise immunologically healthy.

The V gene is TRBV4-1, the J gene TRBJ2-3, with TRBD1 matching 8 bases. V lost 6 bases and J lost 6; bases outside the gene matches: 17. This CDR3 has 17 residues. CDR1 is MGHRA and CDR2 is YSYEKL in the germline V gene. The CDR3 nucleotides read TGCGCCAGCAGACGATACAACCGGGACAGGAGGAGTGATACGCAGTATTTT. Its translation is CASRRYNRDRRSDTQYF.

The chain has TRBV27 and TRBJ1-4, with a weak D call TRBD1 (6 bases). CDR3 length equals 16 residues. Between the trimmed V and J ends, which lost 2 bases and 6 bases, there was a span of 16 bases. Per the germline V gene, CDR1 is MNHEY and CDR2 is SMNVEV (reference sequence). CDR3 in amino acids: CASSLGLGHRDEKLFF. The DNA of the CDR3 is TGTGCCAGCAGTTTAGGGTTGGGGCACAGGGATGAAAAACTGTTTTTT. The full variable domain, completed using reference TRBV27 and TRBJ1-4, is EAQVTQNPRYLITVTGKKLTVTCSQNMNHEYMSWYRQDPGLGLRQIYYSMNVEVTDKGDVPEGYKVSRKEKRNFPLILESPSPNQTSLYFCASSLGLGHRDEKLFFGSGTQLSVL.

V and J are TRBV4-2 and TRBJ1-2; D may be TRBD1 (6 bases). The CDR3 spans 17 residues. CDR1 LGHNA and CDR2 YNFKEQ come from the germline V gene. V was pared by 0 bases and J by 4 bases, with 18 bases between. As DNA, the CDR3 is TGTGCCAGCAGCCAAGATCTCACCTGGGACATACCCTATGGCTACACCTTC. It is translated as CASSQDLTWDIPYGYTF.

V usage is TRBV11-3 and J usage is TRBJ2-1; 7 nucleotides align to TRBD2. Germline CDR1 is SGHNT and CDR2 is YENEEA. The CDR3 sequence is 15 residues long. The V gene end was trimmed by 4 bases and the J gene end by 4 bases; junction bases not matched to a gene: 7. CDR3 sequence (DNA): TGTGCCAGCAGCTCTCAGCGGGGCAAATACAATGAGCAGTTCTTC. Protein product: CASSSQRGKYNEQFF.

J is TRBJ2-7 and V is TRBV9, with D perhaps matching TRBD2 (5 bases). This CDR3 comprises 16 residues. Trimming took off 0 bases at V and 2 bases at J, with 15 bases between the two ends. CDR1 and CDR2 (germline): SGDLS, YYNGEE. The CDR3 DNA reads TGTGCCAGCAGCGTAGGGGCCCTAGCCCGGACCTACGAGCAGTACTTC. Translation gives CASSVGALARTYEQYF. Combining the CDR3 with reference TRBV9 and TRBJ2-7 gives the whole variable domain DSGVTQTPKHLITATGQRVTLRCSPRSGDLSVYWYQQSLDQGLQFLIQYYNGEERAKGNILERFSAQQFPDLHSELNLSSLELGDSALYFCASSVGALARTYEQYFGPGTRLTVT.